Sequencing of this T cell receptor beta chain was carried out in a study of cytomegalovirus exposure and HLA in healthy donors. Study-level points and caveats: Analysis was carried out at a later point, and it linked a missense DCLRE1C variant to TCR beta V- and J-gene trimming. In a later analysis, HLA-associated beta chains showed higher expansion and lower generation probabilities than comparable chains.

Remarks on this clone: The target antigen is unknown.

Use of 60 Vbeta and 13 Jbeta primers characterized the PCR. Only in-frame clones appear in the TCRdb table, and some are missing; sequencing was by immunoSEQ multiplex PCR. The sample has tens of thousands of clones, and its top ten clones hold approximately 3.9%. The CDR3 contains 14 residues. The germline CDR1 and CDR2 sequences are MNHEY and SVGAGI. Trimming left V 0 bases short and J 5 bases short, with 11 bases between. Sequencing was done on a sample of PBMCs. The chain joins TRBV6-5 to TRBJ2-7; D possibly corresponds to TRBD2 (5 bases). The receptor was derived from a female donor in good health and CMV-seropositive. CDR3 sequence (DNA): TGTGCCAGCAGTTACTCGGGCCCGGGAAACGAGCAGTACTTC. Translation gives CASSYSGPGNEQYF.